The 11 T cell receptor beta chains in this list originate from one sample, sequenced in a study of blood T cell repertoires in COVID-19. The method was immunoSEQ multiplex PCR; TCRdb's version includes in-frame clones alone and lacks a portion of them. The profile shows approximately 200,000 clones, about 90% of them singletons. Sequences were obtained from peripheral blood. The receptors derive from a man between 35 and 55 years old with active or convalescent COVID-19.

This clone was detected once. V gene TRBV25-1 combines with J gene TRBJ2-2, with a possible D match to TRBD1 (6 bases). This CDR3 has 14 amino acids. Germline CDR1 MGHDK, CDR2 SYGVNS. The V and J ends lost 10 bases and 5 bases respectively, with 17 bases between them. In nucleotides, the CDR3 is TGTGCCACCACTAAGAATACAGGGACCGGGGAGCTGTTTTTT. Translation gives CATTKNTGTGELFF. Variable domain in full (rest from reference TRBV25-1 and TRBJ2-2): EADIYQTPRYLVIGTGKKITLECSQTMGHDKMYWYQQDPGMELHLIHYSYGVNSTEKGDLSSESTVSRIRTEHFPLTLESARPSHTSQYLCATTKNTGTGELFFGEGSRLTVL.

The chain is built from TRBV18 and TRBJ2-7, with 8 bases that match TRBD1. CDR1 is KGHSH and CDR2 is LQKENI in the germline V gene. Germline trimming cut 3 bases from V and 7 bases from J; bases unmatched to any gene: 5. This CDR3 has 13 amino acids. Written as DNA, the CDR3 is TGTGCCAGCTCACCCGACAGGGGAAGAGAGCAGTACTTC. It specifies CASSPDRGREQYF.

The V and J genes are TRBV19 and TRBJ1-6; possible D gene TRBD1, 6 bases. The CDR3 consists of 17 residues. V gave up 4 bases and J gave up 0 bases, with 13 bases separating them. From germline, CDR1 is LNHDA and CDR2 SQIVND (reference sequence). Here the CDR3 DNA reads TGTGCCAGTAGTACGACAGGAATCAGCTCCTATAATTCACCCCTCCACTTT. It codes for CASSTTGISSYNSPLHF. Supplemented by reference TRBV19 and TRBJ1-6, the full variable domain reads DGGITQSPKYLFRKEGQNVTLSCEQNLNHDAMYWYRQDPGQGLRLIYYSQIVNDFQKGDIAEGYSVSREKKESFPLTVTSAQKNPTAFYLCASSTTGISSYNSPLHFGNGTRLTVT.

This rearrangement joins TRBV19 to TRBJ2-1; possibly TRBD1 for D (6 bases). The CDR3 consists of 14 residues. From germline, CDR1 is LNHDA and CDR2 SQIVND (reference sequence). The V gene lost 10 bases and the J gene lost 5 bases, with 18 bases spanning the gap. CDR3 loop: CATLGGSGDNEQFF. In DNA form, the CDR3 reads TGTGCCACCTTAGGGGGAAGTGGGGACAATGAGCAGTTCTTC.

The chain recombines TRBV29-1 with TRBJ1-2, with 7 nucleotides matching TRBD1. In germline, CDR1 is SQVTM, CDR2 ANQGSEA. The junction had 5 bases not matched to a gene; V was cut back by 5 bases and J by 2 bases. The CDR3 extends over 13 amino acids. The CDR3 reads CSVLTGENYGYTF. The CDR3 DNA follows: TGCAGCGTTCTTACAGGGGAGAACTATGGCTACACCTTC.

V is TRBV2 and J is TRBJ2-1, with D unresolved. V was shortened by 2 bases and J by 0 bases, with 8 bases between the two germline ends. The CDR3 is made up of 15 amino acids. Germline V CDR1 and CDR2: SNHLY, FYNNEI. CDR3 coding DNA: TGTGCCAGCAGTGAACAACCCAGCTCCTACAATGAGCAGTTCTTC. Residues: CASSEQPSSYNEQFF. The full variable domain, completed using reference TRBV2 and TRBJ2-1, is EPEVTQTPSHQVTQMGQEVILRCVPISNHLYFYWYRQILGQKVEFLVSFYNNEISEKSEIFDDQFSVERPDGSNFTLKIRSTKLEDSAMYFCASSEQPSSYNEQFFGPGTRLTVL.

This clone was seen only once. V gene TRBV9 combines with J gene TRBJ2-3; no clear D gene. V was trimmed by 1 base and J by 0 bases, leaving 6 bases between them. The CDR3 has 14 residues. Germline CDR1 is SGDLS and CDR2 is YYNGEE. DNA for the CDR3: TGTGCCAGCAGCGTACTCCAGAGCACAGATACGCAGTATTTT. Its protein is CASSVLQSTDTQYF.

The V and J genes are TRBV13 and TRBJ2-3; 8 bases line up with TRBD1. With 6 bases clipped from V and 1 base from J, the junction kept 12 bases outside the gene matches. The germline V gene encodes CDR1 PRHDT and CDR2 FYEKMQ (reference sequence). This CDR3 is 17 amino acids long. CDR3 DNA: TGTGCCAGCAGAGCACTTCAGCAGGGGGCGGGCACAGATACGCAGTATTTT. This sequence encodes CASRALQQGAGTDTQYF.

The chain joins TRBV28 to TRBJ1-1, with D tentatively TRBD1 (5 bases). Between the trimmed V and J ends, which lost 7 bases and 8 bases, there was a span of 17 bases. Per germline, CDR1 MDHEN and CDR2 SYDVKM. This CDR3 is built from 13 residues. The CDR3 nucleotides are TGTGCCAGCACCAGATTTAGGGGCAGCGAAGCTTTCTTT. It is translated as CASTRFRGSEAFF.

V gene TRBV28 combines with J gene TRBJ2-7; TRBD2 matches 11 bases. This CDR3 is 15 amino acids long. V shed 6 bases and J 3 bases; nucleotides not matched to a gene: 7. CDR1 and CDR2 from the germline V gene are MDHEN and SYDVKM. The CDR3 reads CASSKTSGGIYEQYF. The CDR3 coding sequence is TGTGCCAGCAGCAAAACTAGCGGGGGAATCTACGAGCAGTACTTC.

V usage is TRBV20-1 and J usage is TRBJ2-7, with D perhaps matching TRBD2 (5 bases). Germline V gene sequence: CDR1 DFQATT, CDR2 SNEGSKA (reference sequence). This CDR3 is 11 amino acids long. V shed 5 bases and J shed 2 bases, with 7 bases lying between them. CDR3 region: CSAEEAYEQYF. For the CDR3, the DNA is TGCAGTGCTGAGGAGGCCTACGAGCAGTACTTC.